The 28 T cell receptor beta chains presented below share a single source sample, sequenced in a study of blood T cell repertoires in COVID-19. TCRdb's copy holds only in-frame clones and misses some; the assay was immunoSEQ multiplex PCR. The sample has 40,000 to 60,000 clones, approximately 84% seen once. The sequenced material came from peripheral blood. The origin of the receptors is a woman of 80 years or more with COVID-19, enrolled during active disease.

This chain connects TRBV6-5 to TRBJ1-6; a weak D match, TRBD1 (5 bases). The CDR3 runs 15 residues. Germline V gene data show CDR1 as MNHEY and CDR2 as SVGAGI. V gave up 0 bases and J gave up 10 bases, with 13 bases separating them. CDR3 coding DNA: TGTGCCAGCAGTTACTCGGGGGGGGTAGGGTCACCCCTCCACTTT. Amino acid sequence: CASSYSGGVGSPLHF.

V usage is TRBV29-1 and J usage is TRBJ1-1; 7 bases are shared with TRBD1. The CDR3 contains 13 residues. The junction had 7 bases not matched to a gene; V was cut back by 6 bases and J by 3 bases. CDR1 is SQVTM and CDR2 is ANQGSEA in the germline V gene. CDR3 nucleotides: TGCAGCGTCATGACAGGGTTTGACACTGAAGCTTTCTTT. Its protein product is CSVMTGFDTEAFF.

V is TRBV7-2 and J is TRBJ2-5; tentative D call: TRBD2 (6 bases). CDR1 is SGHTA, CDR2 FQGNSA, per germline. Trimming took 5 bases from V and 5 from J, leaving 12 bases between them. The CDR3 extends over 13 amino acids. The CDR3 protein is CASSPEGWETQYF. The DNA of the CDR3 is TGTGCCAGCAGCCCGGAGGGGTGGGAGACCCAGTACTTC.

As for this clone: An end of the junction differs from the germline gene, which may be a read error. The J gene is TRBJ1-5, the V gene TRBV3-1 (or the pseudogene TRBV3-2); tentatively, D is TRBD1 (5 bases). Germline CDR1 is LGHDT and CDR2 is YNNKEL (reference sequence). CDR3 length: 15 residues. For the CDR3, the DNA is TGTGCCCGCAGCCAAGGGGCCGGGGGGGGTCAGCCCCAGCATTTT. Protein: CARSQGAGGGQPQHF.

The sample holds a few counts of this clone. The rearrangement joins TRBV10-3 to TRBJ2-7; D uncertain. The V gene's germline CDR1 is ENHRY and CDR2 SYGVKD. Trimming took off 0 bases at V and 2 bases at J, with 5 bases between the two ends. CDR3 length: 13 amino acids. In DNA, the CDR3 is TGTGCCATCAGTGAGTCGGCAGCCTACGAGCAGTACTTC. It translates to CAISESAAYEQYF.

The chain employs TRBV9 and TRBJ2-6; 9 bases fit TRBD1. This CDR3 region has 18 residues. CDR1 is SGDLS, CDR2 YYNGEE, per germline. Trimming at V came to 2 bases and at J to 4 bases, leaving 10 bases not matched to a gene. The CDR3 DNA follows: TGTGCCAGCAGCGTGAGGCGGACAGGGGCGGCCGGGGCCAACGTCCTGACTTTC. This codes for CASSVRRTGAAGANVLTF.

In this sample, this clone turned up a few times. The rearrangement links TRBV9 to TRBJ2-1; TRBD2 agrees at 9 bases. The CDR3 spans 17 residues. The germline V gene encodes CDR1 SGDLS and CDR2 YYNGEE. The V gene end was trimmed by 3 bases and the J gene end by 4 bases; junction bases not matched to a gene: 11. CDR3 in amino acids: CASSEGVGGGAYNEQFF. CDR3 sequence (DNA): TGTGCCAGCAGCGAAGGGGTCGGCGGGGGGGCGTACAATGAGCAGTTCTTC.

The CDR3 bases are TGTGCCAGCAGATTTCGAGTACCCATGAACACTGAAGCTTTCTTT. The encoded protein is CASRFRVPMNTEAFF. The V gene is TRBV28, the J gene TRBJ1-1; no firm D call. From germline, CDR1 is MDHEN and CDR2 SYDVKM. This CDR3 comprises 15 residues. The V and J ends lost 6 bases and 0 bases respectively, with 14 bases between them.

This chain links TRBV5-1 with TRBJ2-2, with D maybe TRBD1 (6 bases). V dropped 0 bases and J dropped 9 bases, with 15 bases sitting between them. The CDR3 is 15 residues long. CDR1 is SGHRS, CDR2 YFSETQ, per germline. CDR3 sequence (DNA): TGCGCCAGCAGCTTGGCCACAGGCAGGGGCCGGGAGCTGTTTTTT. This translates into CASSLATGRGRELFF.

J is TRBJ1-5 and V is TRBV30; a weak D match, TRBD1 (5 bases). The CDR3 length is 14 residues. Trimming removed 2 bases at V and 3 bases at J, with 11 bases between. The germline gives CDR1 GTSNPN, CDR2 SVGIG (reference sequence). CDR3 sequence: CAWSRDSFNQPQHF. The CDR3 DNA follows: TGTGCCTGGAGTAGAGACAGTTTCAATCAGCCCCAGCATTTT. The full variable domain, completed using reference TRBV30 and TRBJ1-5, is SQTIHQWPATLVQPVGSPLSLECTVEGTSNPNLYWYRQAAGRGLQLLFYSVGIGQISSEVPQNLSASRPQDRQFILSSKKLLLSDSGFYLCAWSRDSFNQPQHFGDGTRLSIL.

V is TRBV9 and J is TRBJ2-1; D might be TRBD2 (5 bases). The V end lost 0 bases, the J end lost 7 bases, and 14 bases lay between the germline ends. CDR1 and CDR2 (germline): SGDLS, YYNGEE. The CDR3 is 15 residues long. In DNA form, the CDR3 reads TGTGCCAGCAGCGTAGAGGGAGCCCGTTGGAATGAGCAGTTCTTC. It yields the protein CASSVEGARWNEQFF.

This chain joins TRBV5-1 and TRBJ2-7; 7 positions match TRBD1. The V segment lost 4 bases and the J segment 2 bases; nucleotides outside the gene matches: 6. Looked up from germline, CDR1 is SGHRS and CDR2 is YFSETQ. The CDR3 runs to 14 residues. The DNA for the CDR3 is TGCGCCAGCAGCCCAACCGGGACAGCCTACGAGCAGTACTTC. Its translation: CASSPTGTAYEQYF. Filled out from reference TRBV5-1 and TRBJ2-7, the complete variable domain reads KAGVTQTPRYLIKTRGQQVTLSCSPISGHRSVSWYQQTPGQGLQFLFEYFSETQRNKGNFPGRFSGRQFSNSRSEMNVSTLELGDSALYLCASSPTGTAYEQYFGPGTRLTVT.

CDR3 in amino acids: CASSIGQGSNQPQHF. The CDR3 nucleotides read TGTGCCAGTAGTATAGGTCAGGGGAGCAATCAGCCCCAGCATTTT. The chain couples TRBV19 to TRBJ1-5; D might be TRBD1 (6 bases). The V end lost 1 base, the J end lost 1 base, and 8 bases lay between the germline ends. Per the germline V gene, CDR1 is LNHDA and CDR2 is SQIVND (reference sequence). This CDR3 is 15 amino acids long. Complete variable domain (other parts from reference TRBV19 and TRBJ1-5): DGGITQSPKYLFRKEGQNVTLSCEQNLNHDAMYWYRQDPGQGLRLIYYSQIVNDFQKGDIAEGYSVSREKKESFPLTVTSAQKNPTAFYLCASSIGQGSNQPQHFGDGTRLSIL.

This chain joins TRBV6-5 and TRBJ2-2; perhaps TRBD1 as D (6 bases). Germline lookup yields CDR1 MNHEY and CDR2 SVGAGI. The CDR3 totals 15 residues. V was pared by 7 bases and J by 1 base, with 13 bases between. The DNA of the CDR3 is TGTGCCAGCACACAACCGACAGGGAACACCGGGGAGCTGTTTTTT. Protein product: CASTQPTGNTGELFF.

The chain recombines TRBV6-4 with TRBJ1-1; TRBD1 agrees at 7 bases. Trimming removed 8 bases from V and 0 bases from J; junction bases left unmatched: 6. Germline V gene lookup returns CDR1 MRHNA and CDR2 SNTAGT. This CDR3 region has 14 residues. The CDR3 protein is CASLAGGMNTEAFF. For the CDR3, the DNA is TGTGCCAGCTTGGCAGGGGGGATGAACACTGAAGCTTTCTTT.

This chain joins TRBV18 and TRBJ2-3; possible D gene TRBD2, 7 bases. Germline V gives CDR1 KGHSH, CDR2 LQKENI. The CDR3 spans 17 residues. Trimming took 0 bases from V and 5 from J, leaving 18 bases between them. The CDR3 DNA reads TGTGCCAGCTCACCACCCGGGAGAGGGGGGGCTCTAGATACGCAGTATTTT. This sequence encodes CASSPPGRGGALDTQYF.

The V call is TRBV5-6, the J call TRBJ2-7, with 14 bases matching TRBD2. V gave up 4 bases and J gave up 5 bases; unmatched junction bases: 2. This CDR3 has 14 amino acids. Germline V gene data show CDR1 as SGHDT and CDR2 as YYEEEE. Here the CDR3 DNA reads TGTGCCAGCAGCCGGGGACTAGCGGGAGACGAGCAGTACTTC. This translates into CASSRGLAGDEQYF.

The CDR3 coding sequence is TGTGCCAGCAGACCTGACAGGGTCAGGGAGACCCAGTACTTC. Translated: CASRPDRVRETQYF. V usage is TRBV2 and J usage is TRBJ2-5, with 7 bases matching TRBD1. The CDR3 runs to 14 residues. V lost 6 bases to trimming and J lost 5 bases; unmatched junction nucleotides: 9. Germline CDR1 is SNHLY and CDR2 is FYNNEI.

This chain uses TRBV5-5 with TRBJ1-6, with no clear D. The V end was cut by 3 bases, the J end by 1 base, with 8 bases between. Germline V gives CDR1 SGHKS, CDR2 YYEKEE (reference sequence). The CDR3 length is 15 residues. The chain's CDR3 is CASSSRSSYNSPLHF. The CDR3 nucleotides read TGTGCCAGCAGCTCAAGGAGTTCCTATAATTCACCCCTCCACTTT.

The chain has TRBV5-4 and TRBJ2-1; D uncertain. Germline V gene sequence: CDR1 SGHNT, CDR2 YYREEE (reference sequence). The length of the CDR3 is 13 residues. The ends were cut back, 3 bases at V and 7 bases at J, with 11 bases in the middle. The CDR3 spells CASSSPVSNEQFF. For the CDR3, the DNA is TGTGCCAGCAGCTCCCCCGTGTCGAATGAGCAGTTCTTC.

The chain has TRBV15 and TRBJ1-5; unclear D gene. CDR3 length: 16 amino acids. The germline gives CDR1 LNHNV, CDR2 YYDKDF (reference sequence). The V gene lost 0 bases and the J gene lost 7 bases, with 16 bases spanning the gap. The CDR3 DNA reads TGTGCCACCAGCAGAGAGGCGGCGGGATGGAGACAGCCCCAGCATTTT. This encodes CATSREAAGWRQPQHF.

This rearrangement joins TRBV10-3 to TRBJ2-7; TRBD2 matches 7 bases. V was pared by 8 bases and J by 6 bases, with 10 bases of the junction left unmatched. CDR1 and CDR2 from the germline V gene are ENHRY and SYGVKD. This CDR3 has 13 amino acids. The chain's CDR3 is CAIRERDLGEQYF. CDR3 DNA sequence: TGTGCCATCCGGGAGCGGGACCTCGGCGAGCAGTACTTC.

J is TRBJ2-7 and V is TRBV9; weak D call: TRBD2 (6 bases). Between the trimmed V and J ends, which lost 4 bases and 0 bases, there was a span of 17 bases. The CDR3 covers 16 residues. CDR1 and CDR2 (germline): SGDLS, YYNGEE. CDR3 in amino acids: CASSPRDSPSSYEQYF. The CDR3, as DNA: TGTGCCAGCAGCCCGCGGGACTCTCCGAGCTCCTACGAGCAGTACTTC.

This rearrangement joins TRBV7-6 to TRBJ2-7, with a weak D call TRBD1 (6 bases). The CDR3 runs 13 residues. V was clipped by 2 bases and J by 4 bases, with 9 bases between them. Per the germline V gene, CDR1 is SGHVS and CDR2 is FNYEAQ. Here the CDR3 DNA reads TGTGCCAGCAGCTTAAGGACAGCTTACGAGCAGTACTTC. Amino acid sequence: CASSLRTAYEQYF.

The chain joins TRBV19 to TRBJ2-4; the match to TRBD2 covers 7 bases. The CDR3 is made up of 17 amino acids. Looked up from germline, CDR1 is LNHDA and CDR2 is SQIVND (reference sequence). With V trimmed by 2 bases and J by 0 bases, 7 bases remained unmatched. Here the CDR3 reads CASSITISSGAKNIQYF. DNA for the CDR3: TGTGCCAGTAGTATAACGATTTCTAGCGGAGCCAAAAACATTCAGTACTTC.

In DNA, the CDR3 is TGTGCCAGCAGCCCGGGGGCCCTAGCGGTGAGTAAAGATGAGCAGTTCTTC. It encodes CASSPGALAVSKDEQFF. J is TRBJ2-1 and V is TRBV7-9; TRBD2 might be the D (7 bases). The CDR3 spans 17 residues. The germline gives CDR1 SEHNR, CDR2 FQNEAQ (reference sequence). V dropped 5 bases and J dropped 8 bases, with 25 bases sitting between them.

The chain joins TRBV6-5 to TRBJ1-5; TRBD1 aligns across 7 bases. This CDR3 contains 15 residues. V was clipped by 6 bases and J by 5 bases; unmatched bases: 10. The germline V gene encodes CDR1 MNHEY and CDR2 SVGAGI. Here the CDR3 reads CASSTTGEWYQPQHF. CDR3 nucleotide sequence: TGTGCCAGCAGCACAACAGGGGAGTGGTATCAGCCCCAGCATTTT.

This clone was counted a few times. A read error may produce the germline difference seen at one junction end. The rearrangement joins TRBV7-7 to TRBJ1-4; 9 bases agree with TRBD1. CDR3 length: 14 amino acids. The germline V gene has CDR1 SSHAT and CDR2 FNYEAQ (reference sequence). The DNA of the CDR3 is TGTGCTAGCAGCTCCGGGACAGGGAATGAAAAACTGTTTTTT. Protein: CASSSGTGNEKLFF.